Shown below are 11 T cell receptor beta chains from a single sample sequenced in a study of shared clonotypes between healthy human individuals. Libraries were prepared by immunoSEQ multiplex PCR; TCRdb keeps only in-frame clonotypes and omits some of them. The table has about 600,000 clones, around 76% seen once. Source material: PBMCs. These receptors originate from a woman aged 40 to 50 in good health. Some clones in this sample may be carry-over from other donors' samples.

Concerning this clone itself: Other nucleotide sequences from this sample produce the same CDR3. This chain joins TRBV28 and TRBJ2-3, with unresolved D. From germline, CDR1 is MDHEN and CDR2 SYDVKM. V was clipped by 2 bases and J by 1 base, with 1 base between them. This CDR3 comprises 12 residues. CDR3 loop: CASSLRTDTQYF. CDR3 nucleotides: TGTGCCAGCAGTTTACGCACAGATACGCAGTATTTT.

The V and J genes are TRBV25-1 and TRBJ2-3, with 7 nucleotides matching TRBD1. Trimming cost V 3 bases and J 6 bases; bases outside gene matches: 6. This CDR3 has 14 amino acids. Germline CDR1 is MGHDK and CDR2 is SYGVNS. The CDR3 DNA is TGTGCCAGCAGTGAGGGACAGCCGGGCGATACGCAGTATTTT. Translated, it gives CASSEGQPGDTQYF.

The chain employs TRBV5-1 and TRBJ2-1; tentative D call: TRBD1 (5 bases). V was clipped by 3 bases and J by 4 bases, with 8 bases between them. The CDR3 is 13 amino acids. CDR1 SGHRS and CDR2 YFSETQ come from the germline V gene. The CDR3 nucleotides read TGCGCCAGCAGCTCCGACAGATACAATGAGCAGTTCTTC. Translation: CASSSDRYNEQFF. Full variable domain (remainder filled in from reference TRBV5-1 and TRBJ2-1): KAGVTQTPRYLIKTRGQQVTLSCSPISGHRSVSWYQQTPGQGLQFLFEYFSETQRNKGNFPGRFSGRQFSNSRSEMNVSTLELGDSALYLCASSSDRYNEQFFGPGTRLTVL.

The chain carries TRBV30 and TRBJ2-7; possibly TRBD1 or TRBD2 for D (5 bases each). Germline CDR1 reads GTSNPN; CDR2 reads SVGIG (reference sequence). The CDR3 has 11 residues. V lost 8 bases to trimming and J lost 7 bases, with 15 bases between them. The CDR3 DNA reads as TGTGCCCGGGACCACGGGCTAGAGCAGTACTTC. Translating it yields CARDHGLEQYF.

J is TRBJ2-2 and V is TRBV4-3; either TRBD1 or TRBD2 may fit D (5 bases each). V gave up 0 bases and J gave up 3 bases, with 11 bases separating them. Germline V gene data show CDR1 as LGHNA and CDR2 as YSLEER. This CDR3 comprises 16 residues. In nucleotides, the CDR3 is TGCGCCAGCAGCCAAGATAGGGACGGTCACACCGGGGAGCTGTTTTTT. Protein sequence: CASSQDRDGHTGELFF.

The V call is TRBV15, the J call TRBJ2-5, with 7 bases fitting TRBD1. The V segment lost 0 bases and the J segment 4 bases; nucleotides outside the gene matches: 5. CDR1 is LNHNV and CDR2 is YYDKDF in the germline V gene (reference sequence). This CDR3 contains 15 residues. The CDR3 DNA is TGTGCCACCAGCAGAGATCCAGGGGGAGTAGAGACCCAGTACTTC. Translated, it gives CATSRDPGGVETQYF.

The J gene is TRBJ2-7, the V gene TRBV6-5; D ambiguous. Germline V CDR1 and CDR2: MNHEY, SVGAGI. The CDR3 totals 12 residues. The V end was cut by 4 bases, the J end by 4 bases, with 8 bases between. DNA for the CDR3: TGTGCCAGCAGTTCGGACCTGTACGAGCAGTACTTC. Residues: CASSSDLYEQYF.

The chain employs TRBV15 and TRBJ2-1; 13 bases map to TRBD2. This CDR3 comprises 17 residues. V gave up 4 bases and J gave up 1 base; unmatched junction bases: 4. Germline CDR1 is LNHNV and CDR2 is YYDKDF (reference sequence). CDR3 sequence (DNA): TGTGCCACCAGCACCGGACTAGCGGGAGCTTCCTACAATGAGCAGTTCTTC. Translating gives CATSTGLAGASYNEQFF.

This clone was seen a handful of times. The CDR3 region has the DNA TGTGCCAGAAGCTGTGCCGGGACAGGGGCTTTTAATCAGCCCCAGCATTTT. Translating it yields CARSCAGTGAFNQPQHF. The chain is built from TRBV5-3 and TRBJ1-5; TRBD1 matches at 10 bases. TRBV5-3 is an ORF for which the function is uncertain. With V trimmed by 3 bases and J by 4 bases, 10 bases remained unmatched. CDR3 size: 17 residues.

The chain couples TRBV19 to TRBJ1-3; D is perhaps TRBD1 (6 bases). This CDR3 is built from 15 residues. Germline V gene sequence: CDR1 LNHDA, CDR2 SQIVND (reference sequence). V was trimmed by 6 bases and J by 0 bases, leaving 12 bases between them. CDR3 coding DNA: TGTGCCAGTAGACCGGACAGCCACTCTGGAAACACCATATATTTT. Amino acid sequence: CASRPDSHSGNTIYF.

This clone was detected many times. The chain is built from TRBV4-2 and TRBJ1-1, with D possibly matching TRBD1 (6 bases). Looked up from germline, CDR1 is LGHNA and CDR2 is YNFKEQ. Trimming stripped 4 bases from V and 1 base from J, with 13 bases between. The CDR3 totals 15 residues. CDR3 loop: CASSPLQGGNTEAFF. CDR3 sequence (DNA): TGTGCCAGCAGCCCGTTACAGGGTGGGAACACTGAAGCTTTCTTT.